This T cell receptor (beta chain) was obtained from a study of cytomegalovirus exposure and HLA in healthy donors. About the research overall: Earlier sequencing of some 170 million T cells yielded around 100 million unique TCR beta sequences. Overall study findings and caveats: A later analysis found common viral pathogens apparently linked to several of the most significant clusters. The study put some 150 TCR beta chains on its list as cytomegalovirus-associated.

Donors were ostensibly healthy at sampling, although undocumented immune exposures were probable. The table lists this clone with a count of one. Its specificity is unknown. Researchers ran the PCR with 60 Vbeta and 13 Jbeta primers. TCRdb keeps only in-frame clones here, not all; method: immunoSEQ multiplex PCR. The sample shows approximately 220,000 clones, approximately 78% of them seen only once. Material: PBMCs. This clonotype was sampled from a man aged 25-40 years in good health and CMV-seronegative.

The CDR3 sequence: CASSSQTGFMNTEAFF. The CDR3 DNA sequence: TGTGCCAGCAGCTCGCAGACAGGGTTTATGAACACTGAAGCTTTCTTT. The J gene is TRBJ1-1, the V gene TRBV7-9, with TRBD1 identical over 7 bases. CDR1 SEHNR and CDR2 FQNEAQ come from the germline V gene (reference sequence). The CDR3 contains 16 residues. After removal of 4 bases from V and 0 bases from J, the junction contained 8 bases not matched to a gene.